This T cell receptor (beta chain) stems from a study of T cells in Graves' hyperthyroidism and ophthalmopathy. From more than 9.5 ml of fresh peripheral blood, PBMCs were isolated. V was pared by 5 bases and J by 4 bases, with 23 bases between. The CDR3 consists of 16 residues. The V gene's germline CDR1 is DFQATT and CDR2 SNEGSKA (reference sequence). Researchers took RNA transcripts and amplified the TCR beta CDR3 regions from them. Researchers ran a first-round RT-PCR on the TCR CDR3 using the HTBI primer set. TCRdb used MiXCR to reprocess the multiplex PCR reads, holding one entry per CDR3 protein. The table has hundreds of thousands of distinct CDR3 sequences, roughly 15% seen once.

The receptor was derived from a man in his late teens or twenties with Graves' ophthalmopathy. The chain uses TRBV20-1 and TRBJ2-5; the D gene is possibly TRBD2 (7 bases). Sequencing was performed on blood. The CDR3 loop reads CSAAPGAGALRETQYF. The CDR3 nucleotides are TGCAGTGCTGCCCCGGGGGCGGGAGCCCTCCGAGAGACCCAGTACTTC.